These 20 T cell receptor beta chains share one sample of origin, sequenced in a study of cytomegalovirus exposure and HLA in healthy donors. Both 60 Vbeta primers and 13 Jbeta primers went into the PCR. Sequenced by immunoSEQ multiplex PCR; TCRdb stores in-frame clones only, minus some. Of about 67,000 clones in the sample, approximately 67% were seen once. The specimen was PBMCs. These receptors came from a woman in her 30s in good health and CMV-seronegative.

This clone was detected a few times. The chain couples TRBV28 to TRBJ2-7, with a tentative D call TRBD2 (5 bases). This CDR3 is built from 15 residues. Germline V lookup: CDR1 MDHEN, CDR2 SYDVKM. V was clipped by 3 bases and J by 2 bases, with 14 bases between them. The CDR3 is CASSFQQQAAYEQYF. The CDR3 coding sequence is TGTGCCAGCAGTTTTCAGCAGCAAGCGGCCTACGAGCAGTACTTC.

In this sample, this clone turned up a few times. The chain combines TRBV7-8 with TRBJ2-1, with unresolved D. CDR1 and CDR2 (germline): SGHVS, FQNEAQ. V shed 1 base and J shed 3 bases, with 10 bases lying between them. This CDR3 spans 15 amino acids. CDR3 DNA sequence: TGTGCCAGCAGCTTAGGGAGAGAATTCTACAATGAGCAGTTCTTC. Its translation: CASSLGREFYNEQFF.

This clone was picked up one time. This rearrangement joins TRBV7-9 to TRBJ1-1; TRBD1 agrees at 7 bases. Germline loops: CDR1 SEHNR, CDR2 FQNEAQ (reference sequence). The V gene end was trimmed by 5 bases and the J gene end by 4 bases; junction bases not matched to a gene: 4. The CDR3 spans 13 residues. The CDR3 loop is CASSQGDGTEAFF. Written as DNA, the CDR3 is TGTGCCAGCAGCCAGGGGGACGGCACTGAAGCTTTCTTT.

This clone was found a few times. The junction differs from germline at one of its ends, possibly a read error. This same CDR3 is encoded by further DNA sequences in the sample. The chain couples TRBV6-1 to TRBJ2-7, with D perhaps TRBD2 (6 bases). In germline, CDR1 is MNHNS, CDR2 SASEGT. The CDR3 is made up of 14 amino acids. The CDR3 region is CASSDGRPAYEQYF. In nucleotides, the CDR3 is TGTGCCAGTAGTGATGGGAGGCCGGCCTACGAGCAGTACTTC.

The chain links TRBV30 to TRBJ2-5, with TRBD1 identical over 9 bases. J gave up 5 bases and V 5 bases, and 9 bases lay outside the gene matches. This CDR3 has 14 amino acids. Germline CDR1 reads GTSNPN; CDR2 reads SVGIG (reference sequence). CDR3 sequence: CAWGQGKPGETQYF. In nucleotides, the CDR3 is TGTGCCTGGGGACAGGGGAAGCCTGGCGAGACCCAGTACTTC. The full variable domain, completed using reference TRBV30 and TRBJ2-5, is SQTIHQWPATLVQPVGSPLSLECTVEGTSNPNLYWYRQAAGRGLQLLFYSVGIGQISSEVPQNLSASRPQDRQFILSSKKLLLSDSGFYLCAWGQGKPGETQYFGPGTRLLVL.

V usage is TRBV14 and J usage is TRBJ2-5; 8 bases are a match to TRBD2. The germline gives CDR1 SGHDN, CDR2 FVKESK. V was pared by 1 base and J by 4 bases, with 5 bases of the junction left unmatched. The CDR3 extends over 15 amino acids. The CDR3 coding sequence is TGTGCCAGCAGCCAAGCTACTACTAGCGGAGAGACCCAGTACTTC. This translates into CASSQATTSGETQYF.

The chain couples TRBV6-1 to TRBJ1-5, with D unclear. Germline assignment: CDR1 MNHNS and CDR2 SASEGT. V shed 0 bases and J shed 0 bases, with 12 bases lying between them. The CDR3 has 17 amino acids. The CDR3 nucleotides are TGTGCCAGCAGTGAAGCGCCGAGTTTCTATAGCAATCAGCCCCAGCATTTT. Translating it yields CASSEAPSFYSNQPQHF.

This clone was seen just once. The chain couples TRBV19 to TRBJ2-5; 7 bases line up with TRBD2. The germline CDR1 and CDR2 sequences are LNHDA and SQIVND (reference sequence). V shed 6 bases, J shed 6 bases, and the junction held 7 bases outside the gene matches. The CDR3 sequence is 13 residues long. The CDR3 DNA sequence: TGTGCCAGTAGCCAGCAGGGAGGGAAGACCCAGTACTTC. Its protein product is CASSQQGGKTQYF.

This clone appeared a few times. The chain joins TRBV7-6 to TRBJ1-1; D unresolved. CDR1 is SGHVS and CDR2 is FNYEAQ in the germline V gene. Trimming removed 3 bases from V and 1 base from J, with 3 bases in between. The CDR3 contains 12 residues. Here the CDR3 reads CASSFGNTEAFF. The CDR3 DNA is TGTGCCAGCAGCTTCGGGAACACTGAAGCTTTCTTT.

This clone was picked up one time. This chain connects TRBV28 to TRBJ2-4; 10 nucleotides align to TRBD1. Germline CDR1 is MDHEN and CDR2 is SYDVKM. V lost 10 bases, J lost 2 bases, and 8 bases stayed unmatched. The CDR3 contains 15 residues. The CDR3 is CATTDRGVSKNIQYF. In DNA form, the CDR3 reads TGTGCCACCACGGACAGGGGGGTTTCCAAAAACATTCAGTACTTC.

This rearrangement joins TRBV11-2 to TRBJ2-5; no clear D gene. Germline V gene sequence: CDR1 SGHAT, CDR2 FQNNGV. Trimming stripped 5 bases from V and 5 bases from J, with 6 bases between. This CDR3 is built from 11 residues. The chain's CDR3 is CASSIVETQYF. CDR3 in DNA: TGTGCCAGCAGCATCGTGGAGACCCAGTACTTC. Full variable domain (outside the CDR3, taken from reference TRBV11-2 and TRBJ2-5): EAGVAQSPRYKIIEKRQSVAFWCNPISGHATLYWYQQILGQGPKLLIQFQNNGVVDDSQLPKDRFSAERLKGVDSTLKIQPAKLEDSAVYLCASSIVETQYFGPGTRLLVL.

The rearrangement uses TRBV5-1 and TRBJ2-7, with 12 bases that match TRBD1. The CDR3 is 16 amino acids. Germline CDR1 is SGHRS and CDR2 is YFSETQ. The V gene end was trimmed by 5 bases and the J gene end by 5 bases; junction bases not matched to a gene: 11. This chain's CDR3 is CASRIIPGQGADEQYF. The CDR3 nucleotides are TGCGCCAGCAGAATAATACCGGGACAGGGGGCCGACGAGCAGTACTTC.

In this sample, this clone turned up a few times. The V and J genes are TRBV2 and TRBJ2-2; TRBD2 is a possible D gene (6 bases). The CDR3 runs to 15 residues. Deletions cut 3 bases from V and 1 base from J, with 9 bases between. Germline V gene sequence: CDR1 SNHLY, CDR2 FYNNEI. This chain's CDR3 is CASSDQGGNTGELFF. The CDR3 DNA sequence: TGTGCCAGCAGTGATCAGGGAGGGAACACCGGGGAGCTGTTTTTT.

This chain uses TRBV7-2 with TRBJ2-2, with TRBD2 matching over 10 bases. The germline V gene has CDR1 SGHTA and CDR2 FQGNSA. CDR3 length: 16 amino acids. Trimming removed 1 base from V and 3 bases from J; junction bases left unmatched: 2. CDR3 in amino acids: CASSLVSGGYTGELFF. CDR3 bases: TGTGCCAGCAGCTTAGTTAGCGGGGGGTACACCGGGGAGCTGTTTTTT.

This clone has a handful of counts. An end of the junction does not agree with germline; a read error may underlie this. This sample also contains other DNA sequences that code for the same CDR3. V gene TRBV4-1 combines with J gene TRBJ1-6, with a possible D match to TRBD1 (5 bases). From germline, CDR1 is MGHRA and CDR2 YSYEKL. This CDR3 has 14 amino acids. CDR3 sequence: CASSQEGGDSPLHF. The CDR3 coding sequence is TGTGCCAGCAGCCAAGAGGGAGGGGACTCACCCCTCCACTTT.

The chain couples TRBV7-6 to TRBJ2-1; TRBD2 matches 8 bases. Germline CDR1 is SGHVS and CDR2 is FNYEAQ. V shed 1 base, J shed 8 bases, and the junction held 4 bases outside the gene matches. The CDR3 length is 14 residues. CDR3 nucleotide sequence: TGTGCCAGCAGCTTAGGCGGGGGGCCCGATGAGCAGTTCTTC. Amino acids: CASSLGGGPDEQFF.

This chain's CDR3 is CASSFTGQLNTEAFF. In DNA form, the CDR3 reads TGTGCCAGCAGCTTTACCGGACAGCTGAACACTGAAGCTTTCTTT. The V and J genes are TRBV7-9 and TRBJ1-1; a possible D gene is TRBD1 (6 bases). The CDR3 loop spans 15 amino acids. Germline V gives CDR1 SEHNR, CDR2 FQNEAQ (reference sequence). V shed 3 bases and J shed 0 bases, with 11 bases lying between them.

V and J are TRBV27 and TRBJ1-4; no clear D. The CDR3 is made up of 13 amino acids. Deletions cut 5 bases from V and 8 bases from J, with 12 bases between. Germline values: CDR1 MNHEY, CDR2 SMNVEV (reference sequence). CDR3 residues: CASSIRASEKLFF. Written as DNA, the CDR3 is TGTGCCAGCAGTATTCGAGCTTCAGAAAAACTGTTTTTT.

V and J are TRBV7-9 and TRBJ2-3; 9 bases line up with TRBD2. The V segment lost 2 bases and the J segment 6 bases; nucleotides outside the gene matches: 0. The CDR3 contains 13 residues. Per germline, CDR1 SEHNR and CDR2 FQNEAQ (reference sequence). CDR3 protein: CASSLSGGDTQYF. CDR3 DNA: TGTGCCAGCAGCTTAAGCGGGGGGGATACGCAGTATTTT.

This chain connects TRBV28 to TRBJ1-4; D perhaps matches TRBD1 (6 bases). The germline V gene has CDR1 MDHEN and CDR2 SYDVKM. This CDR3 spans 19 amino acids. V was cut by 5 bases and J by 7 bases, with 29 bases left in between. The CDR3 protein is CASSGTSGPRETAREKLFF. CDR3 nucleotide sequence: TGTGCCAGCAGTGGGACATCCGGGCCGCGAGAGACCGCCCGTGAAAAACTGTTTTTT.